The clone carrying this TCR beta chain was seen ten or more times. Its matching antigen is unknown. RNA transcripts provided the source from which TCR beta CDR3 regions were amplified. First-round RT-PCR of the TCR CDR3 relied on the HTBI primer set. TCRdb passed the multiplex PCR reads through MiXCR, listing each CDR3 protein once. The table records 450,000 to 600,000 distinct CDR3 sequences, approximately 14% of them present only once. This sample stems from a study of T cells in Graves' hyperthyroidism and ophthalmopathy. The CDR3 covers 15 residues. V lost 1 base and J lost 6, with 16 bases in between. CDR1 is MDHEN and CDR2 is SYDVKM in the germline V gene. Absence of ophthalmopathy progression within 18 months defined stable Graves' hyperthyroidism. Hyperthyroidism, newly diagnosed and lasting under 2 months, affected patients aged 18 to 65. It was 10 ml of fresh peripheral blood that supplied the PBMCs.

General observations from the study: Most thyroid clonotypes with frequency above 0.001 were detected in blood.

Sequencing was carried out using blood. The clonotype was recovered from a woman aged 35 to 49 with Graves' hyperthyroidism. This chain joins TRBV28 and TRBJ2-7; D is undetermined. CDR3 region: CASSLYRHEASEQYF. CDR3 DNA: TGTGCCAGCAGTTTATATAGGCATGAGGCCTCCGAGCAGTACTTC.